This T cell receptor (beta chain) was retrieved from a study of cytomegalovirus exposure and HLA in healthy donors. Donors likely had unrecorded immune exposures despite being nominally healthy when sampled. PCR involved 60 Vbeta and 13 Jbeta primers. The table came from immunoSEQ multiplex PCR; TCRdb's copy has only in-frame clones and leaves some out. The sample records 160,000 or so clones, roughly 79% being singletons. This clone has more than one count but fewer than ten. The antigen is undetermined. This CDR3 is 13 amino acids long. Germline trimming cut 5 bases from V and 0 bases from J; bases unmatched to any gene: 1. Germline values: CDR1 MDHEN, CDR2 SYDVKM. Study-level points and caveats: There were a few CMV-associated chains whose specificity for CMV antigens was confirmed in vitro. In a later analysis, common viral pathogens appeared linked to several of the most significant clusters.

The sequencing input was PBMCs. This TCR was recovered from a woman aged 45 to 65 in good health and CMV-seronegative. V and J are TRBV28 and TRBJ2-7; the match to TRBD1 covers 7 bases. CDR3: CASSRDSSYEQYF. The DNA of the CDR3 is TGTGCCAGCAGTCGGGACAGCTCCTACGAGCAGTACTTC.